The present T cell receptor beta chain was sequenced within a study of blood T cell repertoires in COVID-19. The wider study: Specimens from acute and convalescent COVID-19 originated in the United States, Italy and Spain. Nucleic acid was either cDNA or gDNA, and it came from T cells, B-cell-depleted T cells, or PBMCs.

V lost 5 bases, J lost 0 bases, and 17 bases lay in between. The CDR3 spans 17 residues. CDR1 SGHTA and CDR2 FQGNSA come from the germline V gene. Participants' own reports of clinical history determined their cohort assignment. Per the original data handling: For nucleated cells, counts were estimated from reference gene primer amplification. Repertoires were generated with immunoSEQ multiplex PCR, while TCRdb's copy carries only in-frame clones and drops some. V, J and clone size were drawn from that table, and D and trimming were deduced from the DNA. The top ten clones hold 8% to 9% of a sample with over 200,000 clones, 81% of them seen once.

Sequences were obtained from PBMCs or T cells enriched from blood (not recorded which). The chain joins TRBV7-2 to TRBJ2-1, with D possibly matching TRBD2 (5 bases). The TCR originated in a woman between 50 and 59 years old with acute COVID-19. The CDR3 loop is CASSPQHFEGSYNEQFF. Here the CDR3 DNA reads TGTGCCAGCAGCCCCCAGCACTTCGAGGGCTCCTACAATGAGCAGTTCTTC.